The 16 T cell receptor beta chains reported below all come from one sample, sequenced in a study of shared clonotypes between healthy human individuals. Positively selected for CCR7, the CD45RO-negative cells used as naive CD8 cells excluded terminally differentiated effector memory CD45RA+ cells. TCRdb's table, derived via immunoSEQ multiplex PCR, lists solely in-frame clones and lacks some. Seen here are about 2.1 million clones, about 94% observed once, and the top ten hold approximately 1.7%. Sequenced sample: naive CD8+ T cells from PBMCs. The receptors here all came from a man aged 18 to 29 in good health. Some clones in this sample may be carry-over from other donors' samples.

The chain recombines TRBV28 with TRBJ1-5; TRBD1 aligns across 7 bases. From germline, CDR1 is MDHEN and CDR2 SYDVKM. The V and J ends lost 5 bases and 1 base, in that order; junction bases with no gene match: 8. The CDR3 consists of 16 residues. The CDR3 protein is CASSHTGAFSNQPQHF. As DNA, the CDR3 is TGTGCCAGCAGTCATACAGGGGCCTTCAGCAATCAGCCCCAGCATTTT. Full variable domain (rest looked up from reference TRBV28 and TRBJ1-5): DVKVTQSSRYLVKRTGEKVFLECVQDMDHENMFWYRQDPGLGLRLIYFSYDVKMKEKGDIPEGYSVSREKKERFSLILESASTNQTSMYLCASSHTGAFSNQPQHFGDGTRLSIL.

The rearrangement uses TRBV27 and TRBJ2-1; possibly TRBD2 for D (6 bases). This CDR3 contains 14 residues. CDR1 and CDR2 from the germline V gene are MNHEY and SMNVEV (reference sequence). V lost 3 bases and J lost 4, with 10 bases in between. The CDR3 sequence is CASSFFGTYNEQFF. The CDR3 bases are TGTGCCAGCAGTTTTTTCGGGACTTACAATGAGCAGTTCTTC.

This chain links TRBV7-9 with TRBJ2-2, with 12 bases identical to TRBD1. Looked up from germline, CDR1 is SEHNR and CDR2 is FQNEAQ (reference sequence). V shed 5 bases and J 6 bases; nucleotides not matched to a gene: 7. The CDR3 loop spans 16 amino acids. CDR3 coding DNA: TGTGCCAGCAGCGCGGGACAGGGGGCTCAAGCCGGGGAGCTGTTTTTT. Amino acid sequence: CASSAGQGAQAGELFF.

V gene TRBV30 combines with J gene TRBJ2-7, with D perhaps matching TRBD1 (6 bases). The germline V and J ends were trimmed by 2 bases and 3 bases, with 20 bases remaining between them. Germline CDR1 is GTSNPN and CDR2 is SVGIG (reference sequence). The CDR3 runs 16 residues. Here the CDR3 reads CAWSPPEAGVYYEQYF. CDR3 coding DNA: TGTGCCTGGAGTCCCCCAGAGGCAGGGGTTTACTACGAGCAGTACTTC.

This chain connects TRBV19 to TRBJ2-7; 9 bases map to TRBD2. The CDR3 runs 15 residues. Per germline, CDR1 LNHDA and CDR2 SQIVND (reference sequence). V lost 2 bases and J lost 4; bases outside the gene matches: 6. The CDR3 sequence is CASSIFLAGLYEQYF. In DNA, the CDR3 is TGTGCCAGTAGTATATTCCTAGCGGGACTATACGAGCAGTACTTC.

This sequence joins TRBV19 and TRBJ2-7; no firm D call. V was trimmed by 3 bases and J by 7 bases, leaving 13 bases between them. The CDR3 loop spans 13 amino acids. Germline V gene lookup returns CDR1 LNHDA and CDR2 SQIVND (reference sequence). CDR3 coding DNA: TGTGCCAGTAGTATGGGTCCCACCGGGGAGCAGTACTTC. This translates into CASSMGPTGEQYF.

J is TRBJ1-5 and V is TRBV27; D remains ambiguous. The CDR3 covers 13 residues. Trimming removed 5 bases from V and 9 bases from J, with 14 bases in between. Germline CDR1 MNHEY, CDR2 SMNVEV (reference sequence). CDR3 nucleotide sequence: TGTGCCAGCAGTGCCTCCGGGTACGGGCCCCAGCATTTT. This sequence encodes CASSASGYGPQHF.

V and J are TRBV30 and TRBJ2-7; D may correspond to TRBD1 or TRBD2 (5 bases each). CDR3 length: 13 amino acids. V lost 3 bases and J lost 3, with 12 bases in between. Germline V CDR1 and CDR2: GTSNPN, SVGIG (reference sequence). The CDR3 sequence: CAWRRDPYYEQYF. The CDR3 DNA reads TGTGCCTGGAGGAGGGACCCTTACTACGAGCAGTACTTC.

V and J are TRBV6-6 and TRBJ2-3, with D possibly TRBD2 on 5 matching bases. This CDR3 region has 15 residues. Germline-derived CDR1 and CDR2 are MNHNY and SVGAGI (reference sequence). Trimming removed 2 bases at V and 6 bases at J, with 15 bases between. This CDR3 reads CASSYSARETDTQYF. In DNA form, the CDR3 reads TGTGCCAGCAGTTACAGCGCACGGGAAACCGATACGCAGTATTTT.

The chain combines TRBV4-1 with TRBJ2-3; 11 bases fit TRBD2. CDR3 length: 19 residues. Germline trimming cut 2 bases from V and 3 bases from J; bases unmatched to any gene: 13. CDR1 and CDR2 from the germline V gene are MGHRA and YSYEKL. CDR3 bases: TGCGCCAGCAGCCAAACACTAGCGGGAGCAAGAGGCGTTACAGATACGCAGTATTTT. As protein: CASSQTLAGARGVTDTQYF.

The gene calls are TRBV27 and TRBJ1-1; D is uncertain. Germline V gene lookup returns CDR1 MNHEY and CDR2 SMNVEV (reference sequence). This CDR3 spans 17 amino acids. Trimming removed 1 base at V and 0 bases at J, with 15 bases between. Written as DNA, the CDR3 is TGTGCCAGCAGTTTATGGGATCCGGGAGCGATGAACACTGAAGCTTTCTTT. Its protein is CASSLWDPGAMNTEAFF.

This rearrangement joins TRBV28 to TRBJ1-1, with 8 bases aligning to TRBD1. CDR1 is MDHEN and CDR2 is SYDVKM in the germline V gene. The CDR3 is 15 residues long. The V gene end was trimmed by 6 bases and the J gene end by 3 bases; junction bases not matched to a gene: 9. The CDR3 sequence is CASSATGVGYTEAFF. In nucleotides, the CDR3 is TGTGCCAGCAGCGCGACAGGGGTAGGGTACACTGAAGCTTTCTTT.

This sequence joins TRBV2 and TRBJ2-3; D may be TRBD2 (5 bases). The V gene lost 3 bases and the J gene lost 6 bases, with 13 bases spanning the gap. The length of the CDR3 is 14 residues. Germline values: CDR1 SNHLY, CDR2 FYNNEI. CDR3 region: CASSEELGHDTQYF. The CDR3 DNA reads TGTGCCAGCAGTGAGGAACTAGGCCACGATACGCAGTATTTT.

This chain joins TRBV2 and TRBJ1-4; D gene uncertain. The germline V and J ends were trimmed by 8 bases and 0 bases, with 7 bases remaining between them. The CDR3 extends over 13 amino acids. Germline CDR1 SNHLY, CDR2 FYNNEI. This CDR3 reads CASLRSTNEKLFF. DNA of the CDR3: TGTGCCAGCTTGCGATCAACTAATGAAAAACTGTTTTTT.

The rearrangement uses TRBV4-1 and TRBJ2-2; 10 bases agree with TRBD1. The germline gives CDR1 MGHRA, CDR2 YSYEKL. V lost 0 bases, J lost 9 bases, and 7 bases stayed unmatched. The CDR3 runs to 16 residues. The CDR3 region has the DNA TGCGCCAGCAGCCAAGATGCGAGACAGGGGGCCTGGGAGCTGTTTTTT. Residues: CASSQDARQGAWELFF.

The chain links TRBV2 to TRBJ2-3; unclear D gene. Looked up from germline, CDR1 is SNHLY and CDR2 is FYNNEI. V was pared by 5 bases and J by 2 bases, with 14 bases between. The CDR3 extends over 15 amino acids. The CDR3 loop reads CASSSTHEPTDTQYF. CDR3 sequence (DNA): TGTGCCAGCAGTTCGACCCATGAACCCACAGATACGCAGTATTTT.